These T cell receptor beta chains were read from a single sample in a study of blood T cell repertoires in COVID-19. The data were produced by immunoSEQ multiplex PCR, yet TCRdb's version contains in-frame clones alone and is incomplete. Of about 250,000 clones listed, around four fifths are singletons. The sequencing input was peripheral blood. Receptor source: a woman aged 55 to 70 with active or convalescent COVID-19. Both conserved end residues are part of each CDR3. For some rows the clone size is stated as once, few or many, or as a class when expanded; others skip it.

CDR3 length: 16
V gene: TRBV9
clone size: NA
CDR3 protein: CASSGKGTSAYNEQFF

CDR3 length: 14
V gene: TRBV5-6
clone size: NA
CDR3 protein: CASRIAGDIGELFF

CDR3 length: 11
V gene: TRBV20-1
clone size: NA
CDR3 protein: CSAREGYGYTF

CDR3 length: 14
V gene: TRBV30
clone size: NA
CDR3 protein: CASSSSVGSGELFF

CDR3 length: 16
V gene: TRBV6-1
clone size: NA
CDR3 protein: CASSDPRGGYNSPLHF

CDR3 length: 16
V gene: TRBV11-3
clone size: NA
CDR3 protein: CASSPRLAGGSGEQFF

CDR3 length: 14
V gene: TRBV10-3
clone size: NA
CDR3 protein: CAISSEDREETQYF

CDR3 length: 14
V gene: TRBV2
clone size: NA
CDR3 protein: CASSEDRSNYGYTF

CDR3 length: 14
V gene: TRBV18
clone size: NA
CDR3 protein: CASSPGQIYNEQFF

CDR3 length: 13
V gene: TRBV29-1
clone size: NA
CDR3 protein: CSVGTSTNEKLFF

CDR3 length: 13
V gene: TRBV28
clone size: NA
CDR3 protein: CASSLSSPAGYTF

CDR3 length: 15
V gene: TRBV25-1
clone size: NA
CDR3 protein: CASSESLGTTREQFF

CDR3 length: 14
V gene: TRBV24-1
clone size: NA
CDR3 protein: CATRGTSEGHEQFF

CDR3 length: 13
V gene: TRBV11-2
clone size: NA
CDR3 protein: CASSPGRWAGYTF

CDR3 length: 15
V gene: TRBV25-1
clone size: NA
CDR3 protein: CASTTSLGWGNEQFF

CDR3 length: 20
V gene: TRBV27
clone size: NA
CDR3 protein: CASSSHKLGTAERTNTEAFF

CDR3 length: 12
V gene: TRBV6-5
clone size: NA
CDR3 protein: CASGFGGVEQFF

CDR3 length: 14
V gene: TRBV5-4
clone size: NA
CDR3 protein: CASSLSGVQETQYF

CDR3 length: 13
V gene: TRBV12-3/TRBV12-4
clone size: NA
CDR3 protein: CASSRRGQETQYF

CDR3 length: 15
V gene: TRBV4-1
clone size: NA
CDR3 protein: CASSQGGSGPYEQYF

CDR3 length: 15
V gene: TRBV2
clone size: NA
CDR3 protein: CASKQQGAGNSPLHF

CDR3 length: 15
V gene: TRBV5-1
clone size: NA
CDR3 protein: CASSFRGLSQETQYF

CDR3 length: 15
V gene: TRBV3-1/TRBV3-2
clone size: NA
CDR3 protein: CASSPQDSVYNEQFF

CDR3 length: 16
V gene: TRBV13
clone size: NA
CDR3 protein: CASSSRTGPSNEKLFF

CDR3 length: 17
V gene: TRBV28
clone size: NA
CDR3 protein: CASSPSTGRSGANVLTF

CDR3 length: 12
V gene: TRBV7-9
clone size: NA
CDR3 protein: CASSPGVQPQHF

CDR3 length: 15
V gene: TRBV5-1
clone size: few
CDR3 protein: CASSGGLAGASEQYF

CDR3 length: 17
V gene: TRBV7-6
clone size: NA
CDR3 protein: CASSLGRIAGGQETQYF

CDR3 length: 15
V gene: TRBV6-6
clone size: NA
CDR3 protein: CASSPGRGIIYEQYF

CDR3 length: 14
V gene: TRBV30
clone size: NA
CDR3 protein: CAWSLQGAGQPQHF

CDR3 length: 15
V gene: TRBV15
clone size: NA
CDR3 protein: CATSRDQSGSMGYTF

CDR3 length: 15
V gene: TRBV7-9
clone size: NA
CDR3 protein: CASSAVWGPLYGYTF

CDR3 length: 14
V gene: TRBV19
clone size: NA
CDR3 protein: CASRAGGSLSPLHF

CDR3 length: 15
V gene: TRBV5-1
clone size: NA
CDR3 protein: CASSSGTGMNQPQHF

CDR3 length: 15
V gene: TRBV7-9
clone size: NA
CDR3 protein: CASSLVPSGQETQYF

CDR3 length: 15
V gene: TRBV7-7
clone size: few
CDR3 protein: CASSLGPFRGNEQFF

CDR3 length: 15
V gene: TRBV19
clone size: NA
CDR3 protein: CASSIDAMNNQPQHF

CDR3 length: 16
V gene: TRBV10-2
clone size: NA
CDR3 protein: CASSESPSGGGDTQYF

CDR3 length: 12
V gene: TRBV7-9
clone size: NA
CDR3 protein: CASSPASRPQHF

CDR3 length: 17
V gene: TRBV6-1
clone size: NA
CDR3 protein: CASSDTAGASNTGELFF

CDR3 length: 15
V gene: TRBV6-5
clone size: NA
CDR3 protein: CASSLYPHSNQPQHF

CDR3 length: 15
V gene: TRBV2
clone size: NA
CDR3 protein: CASRALAGIHNEQFF

CDR3 length: 14
V gene: TRBV15
clone size: NA
CDR3 protein: CATSMGQVNYGYTF

CDR3 length: 15
V gene: TRBV6-2/TRBV6-3
clone size: NA
CDR3 protein: CASSSRGGGFNEQFF

CDR3 length: 17
V gene: TRBV7-9
clone size: NA
CDR3 protein: CASSPYRTGARTDTQYF

CDR3 length: 19
V gene: TRBV3-1/TRBV3-2
clone size: NA
CDR3 protein: CASSQVVGSESSGANVLTF

CDR3 length: 17
V gene: TRBV18
clone size: NA
CDR3 protein: CASSHGTSGSMYNEQFF

CDR3 length: 16
V gene: TRBV24-1
clone size: NA
CDR3 protein: CATSDFGGGFADTQYF

CDR3 length: 18
V gene: TRBV27
clone size: NA
CDR3 protein: CASSLRLDPYFSTDTQYF

CDR3 length: 15
V gene: TRBV2
clone size: NA
CDR3 protein: CASSPLGQAQGSYTF